This T cell receptor (beta chain) was observed in a study of cytomegalovirus exposure and HLA in healthy donors. Note on this clone: Antigen specificity is unknown.

The donors were part of the 120-subject validation cohort, which stood apart from the 666-subject first cohort. Study observations and caveats: The majority of TCR sequences were rare, yet some public TCRs appeared in many donors. In a later analysis, first-cohort TCR clusters were found to tend to co-occur in the 120 or so validation repertoires. Among TCR beta chains, those listed as cytomegalovirus-associated numbered 164.

Libraries were prepared by immunoSEQ multiplex PCR; TCRdb keeps only in-frame clonotypes and omits some of them. This sample yields roughly 130,000 clones, of which about 91% are seen a single time; over 8.5% belongs to the top ten. The germline V gene encodes CDR1 WSHSY and CDR2 SAAADI. The CDR3 is 15 residues long. Trimming removed 3 bases from V and 5 bases from J; junction bases left unmatched: 8. The sequencing input was PBMCs. The gene calls are TRBV10-2 and TRBJ2-3; 7 nucleotides align to TRBD1. This receptor was taken from a woman under 30 in good health and CMV-seropositive. The CDR3 region is CASSERQGPQDTQYF. The CDR3 nucleotides read TGCGCCAGCAGTGAAAGACAGGGCCCCCAAGATACGCAGTATTTT.